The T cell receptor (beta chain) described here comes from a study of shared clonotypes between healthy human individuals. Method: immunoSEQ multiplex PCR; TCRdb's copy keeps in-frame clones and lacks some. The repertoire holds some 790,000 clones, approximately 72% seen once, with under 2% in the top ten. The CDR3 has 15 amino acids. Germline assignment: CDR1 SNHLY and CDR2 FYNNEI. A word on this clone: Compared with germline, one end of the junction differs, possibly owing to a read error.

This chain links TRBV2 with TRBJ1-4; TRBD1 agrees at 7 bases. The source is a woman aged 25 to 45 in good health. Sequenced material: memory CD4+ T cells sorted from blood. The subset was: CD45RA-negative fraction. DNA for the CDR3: TGTGCAAGCACACGGTCGGGACAGCTAAATGAAAAACTGTTTTTT. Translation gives CASTRSGQLNEKLFF.